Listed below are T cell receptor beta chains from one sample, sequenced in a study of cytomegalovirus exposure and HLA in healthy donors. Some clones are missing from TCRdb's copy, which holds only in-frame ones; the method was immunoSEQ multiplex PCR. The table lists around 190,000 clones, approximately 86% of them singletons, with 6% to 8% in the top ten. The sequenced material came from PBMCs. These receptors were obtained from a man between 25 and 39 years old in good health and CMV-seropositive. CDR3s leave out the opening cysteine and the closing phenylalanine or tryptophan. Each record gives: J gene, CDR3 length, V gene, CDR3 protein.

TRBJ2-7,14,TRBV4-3,ASSQDQSAQGYEQY
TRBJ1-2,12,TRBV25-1,ASSEAGTGLGYT
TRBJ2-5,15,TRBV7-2,ASSAQTSGGARETQY
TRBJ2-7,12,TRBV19,ASSLWTSSYEQY
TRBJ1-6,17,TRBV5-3,ARSSGVRGRSSYNSPLH
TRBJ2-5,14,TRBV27,ASSQGTSIPQETQY
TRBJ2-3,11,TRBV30,AWSLTWRDTQY
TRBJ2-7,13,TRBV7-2,ASSLAVGLQYEQY
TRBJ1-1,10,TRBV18,ASSPGVTEAF
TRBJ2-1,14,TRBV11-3,ASSLAGVSSYNEQF
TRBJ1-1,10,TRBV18,ASSPKETEAF
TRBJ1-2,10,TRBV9,ASSARVGGYT
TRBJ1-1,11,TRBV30,AWDRVMNTEAF
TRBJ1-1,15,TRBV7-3,ASSQGGVSDMNTEAF
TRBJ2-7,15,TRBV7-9,ASSSGGQGWADYEQY
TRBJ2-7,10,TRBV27,ASSSPSGEQY
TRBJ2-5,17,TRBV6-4,ASSTLGPRPTGRQETQY
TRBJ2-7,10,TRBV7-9,ASSSLFYEQY
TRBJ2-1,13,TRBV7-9,ASSGLLAGTDEQF
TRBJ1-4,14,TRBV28,ASSTHGTGGREKLF
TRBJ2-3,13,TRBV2,ASSVGPGPTDTQY
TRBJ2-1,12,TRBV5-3,ARSILYSYNEQF
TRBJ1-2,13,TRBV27,ASRGLRDRGDGYT
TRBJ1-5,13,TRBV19,ASSISLGENQPQH
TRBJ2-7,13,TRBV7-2,ASSMSGGASYEQY
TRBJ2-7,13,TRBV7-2,ASSLNGLAAPLRY
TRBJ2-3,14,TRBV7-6,ASSSLAGGRTDTQY
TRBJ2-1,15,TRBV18,ASSRTTSGTPDNEQF
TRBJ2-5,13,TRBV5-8,ASSPGGGPEETQY
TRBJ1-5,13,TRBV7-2,ASSPITGGNQPQH
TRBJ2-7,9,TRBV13,ASSSEMEQY
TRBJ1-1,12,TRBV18,ASSPGQRNTEAF
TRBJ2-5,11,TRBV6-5,ASSYSDGETQY
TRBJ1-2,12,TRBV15,ATSRALGQGGYT
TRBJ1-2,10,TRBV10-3,AISWQGGGYT
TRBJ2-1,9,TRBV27,ASSWGIEQF
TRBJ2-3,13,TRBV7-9,ASSIQGNGADTQY
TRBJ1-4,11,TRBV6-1,ASSGSLNEKLF
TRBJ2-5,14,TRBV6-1,ASSDRGQGAQETQY
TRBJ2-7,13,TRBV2,ASSGGLAYSYEQY
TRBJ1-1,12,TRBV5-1,ASSALSGNTEAF
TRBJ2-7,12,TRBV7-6,ASSGTGTAYEQY
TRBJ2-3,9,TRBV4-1,ASSSTDTQY
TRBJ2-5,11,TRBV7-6,ASSYDSRETQY
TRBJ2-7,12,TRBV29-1,SAMTGMNSYEQY
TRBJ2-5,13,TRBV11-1,ASRELGGRQETQY
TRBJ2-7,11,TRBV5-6,ASSSGRGNEQY
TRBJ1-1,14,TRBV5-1,ASSLGNRFMNTEAF
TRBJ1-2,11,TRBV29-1,SVGEGKIYGYT
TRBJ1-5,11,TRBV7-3,ASSVGAGQPQH
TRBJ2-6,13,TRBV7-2,ASRPTGAGANVLT
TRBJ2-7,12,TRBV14,ASSPGSHSYEQY
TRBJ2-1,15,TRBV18,ASSPAAGGHSYNEQF
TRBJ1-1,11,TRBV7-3,ASSLFLWGEAF